This is a list of T cell receptor beta chains from one sample in a study of immune characterization of retroperitoneal liposarcoma. TCRdb reanalysed the PCR reads using MiXCR and keeps one entry per CDR3 protein. Among 9,500 to 11,000 distinct CDR3 sequences listed, less than 35% were seen once. Source material: tumor tissue. Receptors originate from a male donor with retroperitoneal liposarcoma. Both conserved end residues are part of each CDR3. The D gene is left open where the match is weak. The size entry is marked missing in some rows and otherwise reads once, few, many or a size class.

>TRBD1|TRBV6-6|TRBJ2-1|-
CASSYSPTGAGETQFF
TGTGCCAGCAGTTACTCGCCGACAGGGGCCGGGGAGACCCAGTTCTTC
>TRBD1|TRBV6-1|TRBJ1-2|few
CASSRGQNNYGYTF
TGTGCCAGCAGCCGGGGACAGAACAACTATGGCTACACCTTC
>TRBD1|TRBV11-2|TRBJ2-7|-
CASSFGTASYEQYF
TGTGCCAGCAGCTTCGGGACAGCTTCCTACGAGCAGTACTTC
>TRBD1|TRBV11-2|TRBJ2-7|-
CASSLDQPGQRSYEQYF
TGTGCCAGCAGCCTAGACCAACCGGGACAGAGATCCTACGAGCAGTACTTC
>-|TRBV27|TRBJ2-7|-
CASSLLHGDEQYF
TGTGCCAGCAGTTTACTCCACGGGGACGAGCAGTACTTC
>-|TRBV7-9|TRBJ2-6|few
CASSRGGYGANVLTF
TGTGCCAGCAGCCGAGGAGGGTACGGGGCCAACGTCCTGACTTTC
>-|TRBV10-1|TRBJ2-1|-
CASSESNPGREQFF
TGCGCCAGCAGTGAGTCGAATCCGGGAAGGGAGCAGTTCTTC
>TRBD2|TRBV6-2/TRBV6-3|TRBJ2-1|once
CASSPIVTSGVREQFF
TGTGCCAGCAGTCCGATCGTTACTAGCGGGGTACGTGAGCAGTTCTTC
>TRBD2|TRBV6-8|TRBJ2-7|once
CASSPGLGAYEQYF
TGTGCCAGCAGCCCGGGACTAGGAGCCTACGAGCAGTACTTC
>TRBD2|TRBV6-6|TRBJ2-7|many
CASSYGGSSYNEQYF
TGTGCCAGCAGTTACGGCGGGAGCTCCTACAATGAGCAGTACTTC
>TRBD2|TRBV6-1|TRBJ2-1|medium-sized
CASRNPGLHNEEYF
TGTGCCAGCAGAAACCCGGGACTACACAACGAAGAGTACTTC
>TRBD2|TRBV11-3|TRBJ2-1|few
CASSRGTSWTQFF
TGTGCCAGCAGCCGAGGGACTAGCTGGACCCAGTTCTTC
>-|TRBV6-4|TRBJ2-7|-
CASSVDREGEQYF
TGTGCCAGCAGTGTGGACAGGGAGGGGGAGCAGTACTTC
>-|TRBV7-2|TRBJ1-1|medium-sized
CASSWGLGNTEAFF
TGTGCCAGCAGCTGGGGACTAGGGAACACTGAAGCTTTCTTT
>TRBD1|TRBV6-1|TRBJ2-1|medium-sized
CASSPWDRVSYEQFF
TGTGCCAGCTCCCCCTGGGACAGGGTGTCCTACGAGCAGTTCTTC
>-|TRBV6-1|TRBJ1-5|medium-sized
CASSYSRNQPQHF
TGTGCCAGCAGTTATTCCCGGAATCAGCCCCAGCATTTT
>TRBD1|TRBV6-1|TRBJ1-2|once
CATGGTDGYTF
TGTGCCACCGGGGGGACAGATGGCTACACCTTC
>TRBD2|TRBV6-1|TRBJ2-3|many
CASRQGSGRGDTQYF
TGTGCCAGCAGACAGGGAAGCGGGAGGGGCGATACGCAGTATTTT
>TRBD1|TRBV7-8|TRBJ1-1|many
CASSFRTGLMNTEAFF
TGTGCCAGCAGCTTCAGGACAGGGCTTATGAACACTGAAGCTTTCTTT
>-|TRBV6-1|TRBJ2-3|large
CASSEGFVFQGSTDTQYF
TGTGCCAGCAGTGAAGGTTTTGTGTTTCAGGGAAGCACAGATACGCAGTATTTT
>TRBD1|TRBV7-6|TRBJ1-1|-
CASSPGPGGAFF
TGTGCCAGCAGCCCAGGACCAGGGGGAGCTTTCTTT
>TRBD1|TRBV10-1|TRBJ2-3|few
CASSEFQGVPPDTQYF
TGCGCCAGCAGTGAGTTCCAGGGGGTCCCCCCAGATACGCAGTATTTT
>TRBD2|TRBV6-1|TRBJ2-5|-
CASSERVLAGVNEQYF
TGTGCCAGCAGTGAAAGGGTGCTAGCGGGAGTGAATGAGCAGTACTTC
>-|TRBV7-2|TRBJ1-4|few
CASSFSGPNEKLFF
TGTGCCAGCAGCTTTTCCGGCCCTAATGAAAAACTGTTTTTT
>-|TRBV6-6|TRBJ1-5|once
CASRYSVHQNQPQHF
TGTGCCAGCAGGTACTCGGTCCATCAGAATCAGCCCCAGCATTTT
>-|TRBV7-6|TRBJ1-1|-
CASREGGEGTEAFF
TGTGCCAGCAGAGAGGGAGGGGAGGGGACTGAAGCTTTCTTT
>-|TRBV7-2|TRBJ2-3|medium-sized
CASSPYTDTQYF
TGTGCCAGCTCCCCCTACACAGATACGCAGTATTTT
>-|TRBV7-2|TRBJ2-7|large
CASSPLYGAYNEQYF
TGTGCCAGCAGCCCTTTGTATGGGGCCTACAATGAGCAGTACTTC